This T cell receptor beta chain stems from a study of shared clonotypes between healthy human individuals. Terminally differentiated effector memory CD45RA+ cells were excluded by CCR7 positive selection of CD45RO-negative cells. Regarding the study as a whole: A handful of donors showed sharing of approximately 5% of naive CD4 clonotypes. In contrast to clonotypes shared by all four donors, non-shared clonotypes had lower generation probabilities.

On this clone: What it recognizes is unknown.

Deep was the level used in running the assay. Replicate PCRs run on sorted subsets employed 150 to 250 ng DNA, approximately 30,000 T cell genomes. The repertoire was sequenced with immunoSEQ multiplex PCR; TCRdb's copy has only in-frame clones and lacks some. The sample has 2 million or so clones, approximately 94% seen once; the top ten hold about 1.1%. V shed 5 bases, J shed 1 base, and the junction held 0 bases outside the gene matches. The CDR3 is 13 residues long. Per the germline V gene, CDR1 is MNHEY and CDR2 is SVGAGI. The TCR was taken from a man aged 18 to 30 in good health. J is TRBJ1-1 and V is TRBV6-5, with 8 bases identical to TRBD1. The source material was naive CD8+ T cells sorted from blood. CDR3 residues: CASSGQGNTEAFF. The CDR3 bases are TGTGCCAGCAGTGGACAGGGGAACACTGAAGCTTTCTTT.